The rows below give T cell receptor beta chains drawn from one sample of a study of blood T cells in healthy people across ages. TCRdb recomputed calls from the 5' RACE reads with MiXCR, one row per CDR3 protein. The repertoire includes about 1.4 million distinct CDR3 sequences, around 59% of them detected once, and 6.7% sits in the top ten. The sequenced material came from blood. These receptors originate from a man aged 18 to 30 in good health. Each CDR3 is given with its conserved first and last residue. The D gene is left open where the match is weak. Not all rows give a size; the values are once, few, many and, for expanded clones, a class.

d_call	clone_size	v_call	j_call	cdr3_nt	cdr3_aa
-	-	TRBV20-1	TRBJ1-4	TGCAGTGCGCCCAGACAGGTCGAGGAAAAACTGTTTTTT	CSAPRQVEEKLFF
-	few	TRBV15	TRBJ2-5	TGTGCCACCAGCAGAGATGACAGACAAGAGACCCAGTACTTC	CATSRDDRQETQYF
-	-	TRBV7-8	TRBJ2-3	TGTGCCAGCAGCTTAGTTTGGGGGCAGACAGATACGCAGTATTTT	CASSLVWGQTDTQYF
-	-	TRBV7-6	TRBJ2-7	TGTGCCAGCAGCTTAACCGGGGCGGACCCCTACGAGCAGTACTTC	CASSLTGADPYEQYF
-	-	TRBV21-1	TRBJ2-3	TGTGCCAGCTTCGTGAAAGGGGCTAGCACAGATACGCAGTATTTT	CASFVKGASTDTQYF
-	-	TRBV20-1	TRBJ1-2	TGCAGTGCTGCGACAGAAAACTATGGCTACACCTTC	CSAATENYGYTF
TRBD1	-	TRBV4-1	TRBJ1-2	TGCGCCAGCAGCCATGGACAGGGGTTCGGCTACACCTTC	CASSHGQGFGYTF
TRBD1	-	TRBV10-3	TRBJ1-1	TGTGCCATCACCCGGGACAGAATGAACACTGAAGCTTTCTTT	CAITRDRMNTEAFF
-	-	TRBV20-1	TRBJ1-5	TGCAGTGCTGAACGACGAGAACAGGGCTATAGCAATCAGCCCCAGCATTTT	CSAERREQGYSNQPQHF
TRBD2	-	TRBV6-2/TRBV6-3	TRBJ2-1	TGTGCCAGCAGTTACTTGGCGGGAGGATCAGCTGAGCAGTTCTTC	CASSYLAGGSAEQFF
-	-	TRBV12-3/TRBV12-4	TRBJ1-6	TGTGCCAGCAGTTCCCGACTTACCCTTTCACCCCTCCACTTT	CASSSRLTLSPLHF
TRBD1	few	TRBV4-1	TRBJ1-4	TGCGCCAGCAGCCCTTCCACAGGGGGCTTTGAAAAACTGTTTTTT	CASSPSTGGFEKLFF
-	-	TRBV7-9	TRBJ2-3	TGTGCCAGCAGCCCCTCAGGAAATACGCAGTATTTT	CASSPSGNTQYF
-	-	TRBV6-1	TRBJ2-2	TGTGCCAGCAGTCTGTCGACATTCACCGGGGAGCTGTTTTTT	CASSLSTFTGELFF
TRBD1	-	TRBV29-1	TRBJ1-1	TGCAGCCCTGGGACAGCCGGGGCTGCTTTCTTT	CSPGTAGAAFF
TRBD1	-	TRBV4-3	TRBJ1-2	TGCGCCAGCAGCCTGAGTGTGGGGACAGCTAACTATGGCTACACCTTC	CASSLSVGTANYGYTF
-	few	TRBV27	TRBJ2-5	TGTGCCAGCAGCTATAATGAGCAAGAGACCCAGTACTTC	CASSYNEQETQYF
-	-	TRBV6-5	TRBJ2-7	TGTGCCAGCAGTTACTTGTCAGGGGGCACTAGCGGGTCCTCCTACAATGAGCAGTACTTC	CASSYLSGGTSGSSYNEQYF
-	-	TRBV7-9	TRBJ2-7	TGTGCCAGCAGCTTACATCAGGGTACAAGGGCCTACGAGCAGTACTTC	CASSLHQGTRAYEQYF
-	-	TRBV6-2/TRBV6-3	TRBJ2-6	TGTGCCAGCACCCAGGGGCTCTCTGGGGCCAACGTCCTGACTTTC	CASTQGLSGANVLTF
-	-	TRBV20-1	TRBJ1-2	TGCAGTGCCCAAGAGGGCTACACCTTC	CSAQEGYTF
TRBD2	-	TRBV4-2	TRBJ2-1	TGTGCCAGCAGCCAAGAGGGGCGGGAGGGCCGAGAGCAGTTCTTC	CASSQEGREGREQFF
-	-	TRBV29-1	TRBJ1-2	TGCAGCGTTGAGCAGGACAGCCCTAACTATGGCTACACCTTC	CSVEQDSPNYGYTF
-	-	TRBV7-9	TRBJ2-1	TGTGCCAGCAGCTGGGATCCGCATGAGCAGTTCTTC	CASSWDPHEQFF
-	few	TRBV27	TRBJ2-5	TGTGCCAGCAATGGAGGAGACCAAGAGACCCAGTACTTC	CASNGGDQETQYF
TRBD1	few	TRBV20-1	TRBJ1-4	TGCAGTTCACAGGGGGACGGTGAAAAACTGTTTTTT	CSSQGDGEKLFF
-	-	TRBV20-1	TRBJ1-6	TGCAGTGCCCTTAGTCCCCGGAATTCACCCCTCCACTTT	CSALSPRNSPLHF
TRBD2	few	TRBV7-9	TRBJ2-1	TGTGCCAGCAGCCCTTCTGTGAGGACTAGCGGGAGCTCCTACAATGAGCAGTTCTTC	CASSPSVRTSGSSYNEQFF
TRBD1	-	TRBV12-3/TRBV12-4	TRBJ2-7	TGTGCCAGCAGCCTCCTCCGGGACAGGGGGTCCCACGAGCAGTACTTC	CASSLLRDRGSHEQYF
-	-	TRBV4-3	TRBJ2-5	TGCGCCAGCAGCCAGACGGGGTGGGAGACCCAGTACTTC	CASSQTGWETQYF
TRBD1	few	TRBV29-1	TRBJ2-7	TGCAGCGTGACCGGGACAGGGGCCTACGAGCAGTACTTC	CSVTGTGAYEQYF
TRBD1	-	TRBV27	TRBJ2-7	TGTGCCAGCACCCAAGGACAGGGCCGGTACGAGCAGTACTTC	CASTQGQGRYEQYF
TRBD1	-	TRBV6-2/TRBV6-3	TRBJ2-5	TGTGCCAGCAGAAAGGACCGGGACAGGGACAATGAGAAGTACTTC	CASRKDRDRDNEKYF
-	-	TRBV12-3/TRBV12-4	TRBJ2-3	TGTGCCAGCAGTTTTGGGGTTGAGGGAACAGATACGCAATATTTT	CASSFGVEGTDTQYF
-	few	TRBV27	TRBJ2-7	TGTGCCAGCAGTTTTGAGGGAGGCTACGAGCAGTACTTC	CASSFEGGYEQYF
-	-	TRBV6-2/TRBV6-3	TRBJ1-6	TGTGCCAGCAGTTACTCTGAGACGGAGAATTCACCCCTCCACTTT	CASSYSETENSPLHF
-	-	TRBV7-2	TRBJ1-4	TGTGCCAGCAGCTTAATGGTTAAAAATGAAAAACTGTTTTTT	CASSLMVKNEKLFF
-	once	TRBV4-1	TRBJ1-4	TGCGCCAGCAGCCCAGATCTCGGGGTCAATCGGGAAAAACTGTTTTTT	CASSPDLGVNREKLFF
-	-	TRBV20-1	TRBJ2-7	TGCAGTGCTCCCTCAGGGGGGAACCCTAACTCCTACGAGCAGTACTTC	CSAPSGGNPNSYEQYF
TRBD1	-	TRBV20-1	TRBJ1-2	TGCAGTGCCACTGACAGGGGAGAGGATGGCTACACCTTC	CSATDRGEDGYTF
-	-	TRBV10-3	TRBJ2-7	TGTGCCATCCCAGAGGGACGGGAGCGAGAAGAGCAGTACTTC	CAIPEGREREEQYF
TRBD2	few	TRBV10-3	TRBJ2-7	TGTGCCATCAGTGAGTCGCACCTAGCGGGGGAATACTACGAGCAGTACTTC	CAISESHLAGEYYEQYF
TRBD1	-	TRBV20-1	TRBJ2-5	TGCAGTGCACCGGACAGGAACCAAGAGACCCAGTACTTC	CSAPDRNQETQYF
-	-	TRBV20-1	TRBJ2-7	TGCAGTACCCGGCTGGGTGGCGGCTACGAGCAGTACTTC	CSTRLGGGYEQYF
-	many	TRBV12-3/TRBV12-4	TRBJ2-1	TGTGCCAGCAGTTCCCGGGCCCCTTACAATGAGCAGTTCTTC	CASSSRAPYNEQFF
-	-	TRBV12-3/TRBV12-4	TRBJ2-2	TGTGCCAGCAGTCCGGGACTTTCCCTCACCGGGGAGCTGTTTTTT	CASSPGLSLTGELFF
-	many	TRBV4-2	TRBJ1-1	TGTGCCAGCAGCCCATCAAGGGCACGGTCGAACACTGAAGCTTTCTTT	CASSPSRARSNTEAFF
-	-	TRBV19	TRBJ1-2	TGTGCCAGTATGCGCGGATTTCGGGACTATGGCTACACCTTC	CASMRGFRDYGYTF
-	few	TRBV28	TRBJ2-7	TGTGCCAGCAGTTTCCTCAGGGGCGAGCAGTACTTC	CASSFLRGEQYF